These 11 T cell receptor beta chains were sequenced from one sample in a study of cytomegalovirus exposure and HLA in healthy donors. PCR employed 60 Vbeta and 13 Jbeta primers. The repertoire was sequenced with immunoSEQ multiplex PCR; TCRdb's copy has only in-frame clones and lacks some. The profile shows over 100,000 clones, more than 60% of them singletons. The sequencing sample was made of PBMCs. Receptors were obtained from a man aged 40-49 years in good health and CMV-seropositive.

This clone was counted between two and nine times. CDR3 nucleotides: TGTGCCAGCACGTCGAACAACGCCGGGGAGCTGTTTTTT. Protein sequence: CASTSNNAGELFF. This chain uses TRBV27 with TRBJ2-2; D remains unclear. The CDR3 covers 13 residues. The V and J ends lost 7 bases and 6 bases respectively, with 12 bases between them. The germline CDR1 and CDR2 sequences are MNHEY and SMNVEV (reference sequence).

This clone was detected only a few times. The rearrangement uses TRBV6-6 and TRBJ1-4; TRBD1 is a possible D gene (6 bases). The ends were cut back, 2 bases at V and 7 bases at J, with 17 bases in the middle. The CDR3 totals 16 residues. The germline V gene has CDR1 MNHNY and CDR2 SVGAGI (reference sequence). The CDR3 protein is CASSYPKGVAAEKLFF. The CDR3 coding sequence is TGTGCCAGCAGTTACCCGAAGGGGGTGGCCGCTGAAAAACTGTTTTTT.

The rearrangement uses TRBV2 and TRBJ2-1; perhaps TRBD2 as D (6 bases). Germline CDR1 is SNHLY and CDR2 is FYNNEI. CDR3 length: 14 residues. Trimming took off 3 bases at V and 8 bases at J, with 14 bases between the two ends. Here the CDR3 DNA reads TGTGCCAGCAGTGAGGGGTACCAGCGGGATGAGCAGTTCTTC. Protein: CASSEGYQRDEQFF.

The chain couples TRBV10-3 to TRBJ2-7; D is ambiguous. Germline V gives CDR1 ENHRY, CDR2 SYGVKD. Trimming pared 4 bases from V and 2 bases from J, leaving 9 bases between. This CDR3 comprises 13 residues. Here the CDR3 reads CAISVDNTYEQYF. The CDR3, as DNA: TGTGCCATCAGTGTAGACAACACCTACGAGCAGTACTTC.

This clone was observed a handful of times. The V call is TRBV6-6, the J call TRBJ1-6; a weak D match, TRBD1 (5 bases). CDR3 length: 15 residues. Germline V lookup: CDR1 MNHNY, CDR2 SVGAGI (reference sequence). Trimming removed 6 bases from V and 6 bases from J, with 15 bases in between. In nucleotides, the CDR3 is TGTGCCAGCAGGACCCTGTACAGGCCTAATTCACCCCTCCACTTT. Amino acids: CASRTLYRPNSPLHF.

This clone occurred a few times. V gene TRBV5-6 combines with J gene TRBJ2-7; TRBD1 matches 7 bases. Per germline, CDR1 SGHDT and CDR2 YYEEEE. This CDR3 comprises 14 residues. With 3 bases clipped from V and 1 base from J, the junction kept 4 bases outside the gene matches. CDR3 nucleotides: TGTGCCAGCAGCTCGGGGACAGAATCCTACGAGCAGTACTTC. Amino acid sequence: CASSSGTESYEQYF.

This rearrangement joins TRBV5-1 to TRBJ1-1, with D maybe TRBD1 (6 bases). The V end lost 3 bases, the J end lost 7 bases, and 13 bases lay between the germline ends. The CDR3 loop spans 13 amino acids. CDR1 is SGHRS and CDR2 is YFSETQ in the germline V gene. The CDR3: CASSSQLDSEAFF. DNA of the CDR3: TGCGCCAGCAGCTCGCAGTTGGACAGTGAAGCTTTCTTT.

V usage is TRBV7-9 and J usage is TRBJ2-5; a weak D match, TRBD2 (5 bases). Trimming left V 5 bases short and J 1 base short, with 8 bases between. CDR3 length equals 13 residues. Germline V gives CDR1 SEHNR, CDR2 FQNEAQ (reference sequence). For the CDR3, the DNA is TGTGCCAGCAGCGGACTGTCCCAAGAGACCCAGTACTTC. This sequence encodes CASSGLSQETQYF.

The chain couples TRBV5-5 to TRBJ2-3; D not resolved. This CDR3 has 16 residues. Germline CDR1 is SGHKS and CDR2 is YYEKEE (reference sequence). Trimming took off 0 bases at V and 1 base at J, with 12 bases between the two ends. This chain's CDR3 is CASSLEPHGGTDTQYF. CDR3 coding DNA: TGTGCCAGCAGCTTGGAACCGCATGGAGGCACAGATACGCAGTATTTT.

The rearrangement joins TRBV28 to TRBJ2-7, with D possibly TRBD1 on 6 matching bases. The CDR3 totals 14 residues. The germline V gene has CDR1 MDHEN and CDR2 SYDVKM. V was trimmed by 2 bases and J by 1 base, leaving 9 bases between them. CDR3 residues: CASSLGTPSYEQYF. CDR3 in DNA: TGTGCCAGCAGTTTAGGGACACCGTCCTACGAGCAGTACTTC.

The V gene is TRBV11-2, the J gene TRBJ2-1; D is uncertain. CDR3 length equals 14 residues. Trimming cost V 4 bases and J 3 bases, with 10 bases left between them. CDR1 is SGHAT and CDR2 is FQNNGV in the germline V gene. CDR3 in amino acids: CASSSLGFYNEQFF. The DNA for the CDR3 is TGTGCCAGCAGCTCGCTCGGGTTCTACAATGAGCAGTTCTTC.